These 27 T cell receptor beta chains share one sample of origin, sequenced in a study of CD8 T cells in Susac syndrome. RNA was extracted with the RNeasy kit, and a quantity of about 0.45 to 1 ug was reverse transcribed using random hexamers. TCRdb reprocessed the immunoSEQ multiplex PCR reads via MiXCR and lists one record per CDR3 protein. Of roughly 180,000 distinct CDR3 sequences listed, about 94% are singletons. The sequencing sample was made of CD4+ T cells from PBMCs. Receptors were obtained from a human donor in good health.

The chain uses TRBV5-6 and TRBJ1-2; weak D call: TRBD1 (6 bases). The V gene's germline CDR1 is SGHDT and CDR2 YYEEEE. The V gene lost 9 bases and the J gene lost 4 bases, with 19 bases spanning the gap. This CDR3 is built from 14 residues. Written as DNA, the CDR3 is TGTGCCACCACGGACAGTCACTACGGCTATGGCTACACCTTC. Translating gives CATTDSHYGYGYTF.

The sample holds one count of this clonotype. The chain has TRBV28 and TRBJ2-1; D is perhaps TRBD2 (6 bases). In germline, CDR1 is MDHEN, CDR2 SYDVKM. The CDR3 length is 16 residues. V lost 7 bases and J 4 bases, leaving 20 bases between the germline ends. The CDR3 sequence: CASTPLGLSGYNEQFF. The CDR3 DNA reads as TGTGCCAGCACCCCGCTAGGACTTAGCGGTTACAATGAGCAGTTCTTC.

This chain joins TRBV15 and TRBJ1-1, with 9 bases aligning to TRBD1. V dropped 4 bases and J dropped 4; count of bases not matched to a gene: 10. Germline CDR1 and CDR2: LNHNV and YYDKDF (reference sequence). There are 16 residues in the CDR3. The CDR3 here is CATSTGTGQGGTEAFF. Here the CDR3 DNA reads TGTGCCACCAGCACCGGGACAGGGCAAGGGGGCACTGAAGCTTTCTTT.

This CDR3 is CASSPFARPPYEQYF. As DNA, the CDR3 is TGTGCCAGCAGCCCCTTTGCGCGGCCGCCCTACGAGCAGTACTTC. The rearrangement uses TRBV7-2 and TRBJ2-7, with D unresolved. Germline CDR1 is SGHTA and CDR2 is FQGNSA. V shed 5 bases and J shed 2 bases, with 16 bases lying between them. The CDR3 covers 15 residues.

J is TRBJ2-7 and V is TRBV27, with D perhaps given as TRBD1 or TRBD2 (5 bases each). In germline, CDR1 is MNHEY, CDR2 SMNVEV (reference sequence). V shed 3 bases and J shed 6 bases, with 9 bases lying between them. This CDR3 has 12 amino acids. In DNA form, the CDR3 reads TGTGCCAGCAGTTTCCCCGGGACCGAGCAGTACTTC. Its translation is CASSFPGTEQYF.

The chain has TRBV29-1 and TRBJ2-1; D call uncertain. Germline V gene lookup returns CDR1 SQVTM and CDR2 ANQGSEA. CDR3 length: 11 amino acids. Trimming took off 5 bases at V and 3 bases at J, with 5 bases between the two ends. CDR3 loop: CSVSSYNEQFF. The CDR3 coding sequence is TGCAGCGTTTCCAGCTACAATGAGCAGTTCTTC.

The V and J genes are TRBV30 and TRBJ2-2; D may be TRBD1 (6 bases). Trimming removed 2 bases at V and 6 bases at J, with 7 bases between. The CDR3 length is 12 residues. Germline V gene sequence: CDR1 GTSNPN, CDR2 SVGIG (reference sequence). CDR3 region: CAWSQGSGELFF. CDR3 bases: TGTGCCTGGAGTCAGGGGTCCGGGGAGCTGTTTTTT.

The chain carries TRBV5-4 and TRBJ2-1; D is undetermined. This CDR3 spans 14 amino acids. V lost 4 bases, J lost 7 bases, and 15 bases lay in between. Per germline, CDR1 SGHNT and CDR2 YYREEE (reference sequence). The CDR3 DNA is TGTGCCAGCAGCAGAGCCGACCGCGGAAATGAGCAGTTCTTC. Translated, it gives CASSRADRGNEQFF. The full variable domain, its missing parts supplied by reference TRBV5-4 and TRBJ2-1, is ETGVTQSPTHLIKTRGQQVTLRCSSQSGHNTVSWYQQALGQGPQFIFQYYREEENGRGNFPPRFSGLQFPNYSSELNVNALELDDSALYLCASSRADRGNEQFFGPGTRLTVL.

V and J are TRBV29-1 and TRBJ1-4, with D uncertain. V lost 6 bases and J lost 3, with 20 bases in between. Germline loops: CDR1 SQVTM, CDR2 ANQGSEA. The CDR3 runs to 16 residues. The CDR3 DNA reads TGCAGCGTCCTATGGAACAGAAAGGGAGCTAATGAAAAACTGTTTTTT. Translating it yields CSVLWNRKGANEKLFF. Full variable domain (missing parts from reference TRBV29-1 and TRBJ1-4): SAVISQKPSRDICQRGTSLTIQCQVDSQVTMMFWYRQQPGQSLTLIATANQGSEATYESGFVIDKFPISRPNLTFSTLTVSNMSPEDSSIYLCSVLWNRKGANEKLFFGSGTQLSVL.

In DNA, the CDR3 is TGCAGCGTTGGACAGGGGTCGGTGACTGAAGCTTTCTTT. As protein: CSVGQGSVTEAFF. This chain links TRBV29-1 with TRBJ1-1, with 8 bases lining up with TRBD1. The germline V gene encodes CDR1 SQVTM and CDR2 ANQGSEA. The CDR3 spans 13 residues. V lost 4 bases, J lost 5 bases, and 6 bases stayed unmatched.

V and J are TRBV30 and TRBJ2-7, with TRBD1 as a possible D gene (7 bases). CDR1 and CDR2 (germline): GTSNPN, SVGIG (reference sequence). Trimming removed 5 bases at V and 3 bases at J, with 17 bases between. CDR3 length: 14 residues. This CDR3 reads CAWGGTERGYEQYF. The CDR3 nucleotides are TGTGCCTGGGGGGGGACAGAGAGAGGCTACGAGCAGTACTTC.

This chain uses TRBV29-1 with TRBJ2-2; D not resolved. Germline CDR1 is SQVTM and CDR2 is ANQGSEA. This CDR3 has 14 residues. V shed 7 bases and J shed 0 bases, with 12 bases lying between them. DNA of the CDR3: TGCAGCGCAATGACTCCTACGAACACCGGGGAGCTGTTTTTT. Amino acids: CSAMTPTNTGELFF.

The chain uses TRBV18 and TRBJ2-5; D not certain. This CDR3 is built from 15 residues. V lost 0 bases to trimming and J lost 2 bases, with 10 bases between them. The germline CDR1 and CDR2 sequences are KGHSH and LQKENI. The CDR3 DNA reads TGTGCCAGCTCACCACCGACGGTCAGACAAGAGACCCAGTACTTC. Translated: CASSPPTVRQETQYF.

This rearrangement joins TRBV15 to TRBJ1-2; 8 bases fit TRBD1. CDR3 length: 16 residues. The junction had 10 bases not matched to a gene; V was cut back by 0 bases and J by 7 bases. The germline gives CDR1 LNHNV, CDR2 YYDKDF (reference sequence). CDR3 sequence reads: CATSRDFDRGIGGYTF. Here the CDR3 DNA reads TGTGCCACCAGCAGAGATTTTGACAGGGGAATTGGTGGCTACACCTTC.

This sequence joins TRBV12-3 or TRBV12-4 and TRBJ1-5, with D unclear. The CDR3 is 15 residues long. Trimming cost V 3 bases and J 7 bases, with 16 bases left between them. Here the CDR3 DNA reads TGTGCCAGCAGTTTTGGGTCTACCCGTGGGCAGCCCCAGCATTTT. This sequence encodes CASSFGSTRGQPQHF.

The rearrangement links TRBV11-1 to TRBJ1-1, with 7 nucleotides matching TRBD1. The CDR3 is made up of 17 amino acids. J was trimmed by 1 base and V by 1 base; bases with no gene match: 9. Germline V gene data show CDR1 as SGHAT and CDR2 as FQDESV (reference sequence). The CDR3 is CASSLGFGGTANTEAFF. In DNA form, the CDR3 reads TGTGCCAGCAGCTTAGGGTTTGGCGGGACAGCGAACACTGAAGCTTTCTTT.

V usage is TRBV27 and J usage is TRBJ2-5; TRBD2 matches 10 bases. V gave up 5 bases and J gave up 7 bases; unmatched junction bases: 16. This CDR3 contains 17 residues. CDR1 is MNHEY and CDR2 is SMNVEV in the germline V gene (reference sequence). CDR3 region: CASSHQPSAGGPGTQYF. The CDR3 nucleotides are TGTGCCAGCAGTCACCAACCCTCAGCGGGAGGGCCGGGGACCCAGTACTTC.

The chain couples TRBV27 to TRBJ2-7; D possibly matches TRBD1 or TRBD2 (7 bases each). V lost 6 bases to trimming and J lost 3 bases, with 18 bases between them. This CDR3 comprises 15 residues. Germline-derived CDR1 and CDR2 are MNHEY and SMNVEV (reference sequence). CDR3 DNA: TGTGCCAGCAGGACTTGGACAGGCGGGAGCTACGAGCAGTACTTC. Translation gives CASRTWTGGSYEQYF.

J is TRBJ1-1 and V is TRBV29-1; TRBD1 might be the D (5 bases). This CDR3 is 14 amino acids long. Trimming removed 4 bases at V and 6 bases at J, with 18 bases between. Germline loops: CDR1 SQVTM, CDR2 ANQGSEA. CDR3 loop: CSVVRQGGIAEAFF. The CDR3 DNA reads as TGCAGCGTTGTTCGGCAGGGCGGGATTGCTGAAGCTTTCTTT.

CDR3 residues: CASSRTGQRLPDEQFF. In nucleotides, the CDR3 is TGTGCCAGCAGCCGGACAGGGCAACGTCTCCCCGATGAGCAGTTCTTC. The chain uses TRBV7-2 and TRBJ2-1; the match to TRBD1 covers 8 bases. The V and J ends lost 5 bases and 8 bases, in that order; junction bases with no gene match: 14. The CDR3 spans 16 residues. Germline V gene data show CDR1 as SGHTA and CDR2 as FQGNSA. Full variable domain (outside the CDR3, taken from reference TRBV7-2 and TRBJ2-1): GAGVSQSPSNKVTEKGKDVELRCDPISGHTALYWYRQSLGQGLEFLIYFQGNSAPDKSGLPSDRFSAERTGGSVSTLTIQRTQQEDSAVYLCASSRTGQRLPDEQFFGPGTRLTVL.

The count of this clonotype is one. V is TRBV19 and J is TRBJ1-5; D gene unclear. Germline V gives CDR1 LNHDA, CDR2 SQIVND (reference sequence). V was trimmed by 2 bases and J by 4 bases, leaving 9 bases between them. The CDR3 runs 14 residues. The CDR3 is CASSISKTNQPQHF. The CDR3 bases are TGTGCCAGTAGTATATCTAAGACGAATCAGCCCCAGCATTTT.

The chain links TRBV5-6 to TRBJ2-2; 10 nucleotides match TRBD1. V lost 4 bases and J lost 4; bases outside the gene matches: 4. Germline V lookup: CDR1 SGHDT, CDR2 YYEEEE. This CDR3 has 15 amino acids. Here the CDR3 DNA reads TGTGCCAGCAGCCTGGGACAGGGGTTCACCGGGGAGCTGTTTTTT. Encoded protein: CASSLGQGFTGELFF.

The chain employs TRBV4-1 and TRBJ2-7; D not certain. V was pared by 6 bases and J by 1 base, with 7 bases between. The CDR3 length is 12 residues. Looked up from germline, CDR1 is MGHRA and CDR2 is YSYEKL. In DNA, the CDR3 is TGCGCCAGCAGGGCCTGGTCCTACGAGCAGTACTTC. It is translated as CASRAWSYEQYF.

The V call is TRBV29-1, the J call TRBJ2-5; TRBD1 agrees at 9 bases. V shed 1 base, J shed 5 bases, and the junction held 5 bases outside the gene matches. The germline V gene has CDR1 SQVTM and CDR2 ANQGSEA. The CDR3 is 14 residues long. CDR3 sequence (DNA): TGCAGCGTTGAAGCCGGGACAGGGTTGGAGACCCAGTACTTC. Translated, it gives CSVEAGTGLETQYF.

The genes are TRBV14 and TRBJ2-7; the match to TRBD1 covers 7 bases. Germline V gene sequence: CDR1 SGHDN, CDR2 FVKESK. After removal of 1 base from V and 4 bases from J, the junction contained 4 bases not matched to a gene. The CDR3 has 14 residues. CDR3: CASSQGGQRYEQYF. The CDR3 DNA is TGTGCCAGCAGCCAAGGGGGACAGCGATACGAGCAGTACTTC.

The chain employs TRBV20-1 and TRBJ1-1; 7 positions agree with TRBD1. There are 13 residues in the CDR3. Germline values: CDR1 DFQATT, CDR2 SNEGSKA (reference sequence). V shed 6 bases, J shed 4 bases, and the junction held 8 bases outside the gene matches. CDR3 amino acids: CSARRGLGTEAFF. The CDR3 DNA is TGCAGTGCCAGGAGGGGGCTGGGCACTGAAGCTTTCTTT.

The chain joins TRBV21-1 to TRBJ2-7; TRBD1 was called by the table and not checked on the DNA. TRBV21-1 is given as a pseudogene. This CDR3 spans 13 amino acids. The CDR3 reads CARDPGSSYEQYF. Written as DNA, the CDR3 is TGTGCCAGAGATCCGGGCAGTTCCTACGAGCAGTACTTC.